Following are 30 T cell receptor beta chains from one sample sequenced in a study of shared clonotypes between healthy human individuals. Profiling relied on immunoSEQ multiplex PCR, and the TCRdb table lists in-frame clones only, not all of them. This table has about a million clones, approximately 80% appearing once. Sequences were obtained from memory CD4+ T cells sorted from blood. Subset reported: CD45RA-negative fraction. The receptors derive from a man aged 18 to 30 in good health.

This rearrangement joins TRBV4-3 to TRBJ1-2, with 7 bases fitting TRBD1. Trimming removed 0 bases from V and 4 bases from J; junction bases left unmatched: 5. The CDR3 runs to 15 residues. CDR1 is LGHNA and CDR2 is YSLEER in the germline V gene. The CDR3 region has the DNA TGCGCCAGCAGCCAAGAGGTCAGGGGGACCTATGGCTACACCTTC. Its protein product is CASSQEVRGTYGYTF.

The chain recombines TRBV6-1 with TRBJ1-1; a possible D gene is TRBD1 (6 bases). The CDR3 is 14 residues long. Germline CDR1 is MNHNS and CDR2 is SASEGT. With 4 bases removed from V and 1 base from J, the gap between germline ends came to 10 bases. The DNA of the CDR3 is TGTGCCAGCAGTGTTCTGACAGGGAACACTGAAGCTTTCTTT. It specifies CASSVLTGNTEAFF.

The CDR3 spells CASSTMTSGSRGTGELFF. DNA of the CDR3: TGTGCCAGCAGTACAATGACTAGCGGGAGTCGTGGCACCGGGGAGCTGTTTTTT. The chain has TRBV27 and TRBJ2-2; 12 positions agree with TRBD2. The V and J ends lost 5 bases and 4 bases, in that order; junction bases with no gene match: 11. The CDR3 loop spans 18 amino acids. From germline, CDR1 is MNHEY and CDR2 SMNVEV (reference sequence).

The chain uses TRBV14 and TRBJ2-7; D is undetermined. Trimming removed 4 bases at V and 0 bases at J, with 13 bases between. The length of the CDR3 is 15 residues. The germline V gene encodes CDR1 SGHDN and CDR2 FVKESK. CDR3 in amino acids: CASSLGPIFSYEQYF. CDR3 DNA: TGTGCCAGCAGCCTTGGACCGATTTTCTCCTACGAGCAGTACTTC.

A remark on this clone: The junction shows a germline mismatch at one end, possibly a read error. The chain links TRBV7-7 to TRBJ1-1; possible D gene TRBD1, 5 bases. Germline-derived CDR1 and CDR2 are SSHAT and FNYEAQ (reference sequence). This CDR3 contains 15 residues. The CDR3 DNA reads TGTGCTAGCAGCCCCCCGGGAGACAGAAACACTGAAGCTTTCTTT. Protein product: CASSPPGDRNTEAFF.

CDR3 coding DNA: TGTGCCAGCAGCTACCAGGGGGCAACGGGTGAAGCTTTCTTT. Its protein product is CASSYQGATGEAFF. The chain links TRBV5-4 to TRBJ1-1; the match to TRBD1 covers 8 bases. This CDR3 region has 14 residues. Germline CDR1 and CDR2: SGHNT and YYREEE (reference sequence). The V gene end was trimmed by 3 bases and the J gene end by 7 bases; junction bases not matched to a gene: 8. The full variable domain, rest sourced from reference TRBV5-4 and TRBJ1-1, is ETGVTQSPTHLIKTRGQQVTLRCSSQSGHNTVSWYQQALGQGPQFIFQYYREEENGRGNFPPRFSGLQFPNYSSELNVNALELDDSALYLCASSYQGATGEAFFGQGTRLTVV.

About this clone itself: The sample carries other DNA sequences with the same CDR3. The rearrangement joins TRBV2 to TRBJ1-6; D is uncertain. Trimming removed 6 bases from V and 7 bases from J, with 10 bases in between. The length of the CDR3 is 13 residues. CDR1 and CDR2 (germline): SNHLY, FYNNEI. CDR3: CASRPGGNSPLHF. The CDR3 bases are TGTGCCAGCAGACCGGGAGGGAATTCACCCCTCCACTTT.

In its sample, this clone was seen once. The chain employs TRBV7-8 and TRBJ1-5; 10 bases are a match to TRBD1. This CDR3 comprises 15 residues. Germline assignment: CDR1 SGHVS and CDR2 FQNEAQ. V was pared by 0 bases and J by 6 bases, with 2 bases of the junction left unmatched. CDR3: CASSLADRGTQPQHF. The CDR3 DNA is TGTGCCAGCAGCTTAGCGGACAGGGGGACTCAGCCCCAGCATTTT.

V and J are TRBV5-4 and TRBJ1-4; 8 bases line up with TRBD1. The CDR3 runs 14 residues. V lost 4 bases, J lost 4 bases, and 3 bases stayed unmatched. CDR1 is SGHNT and CDR2 is YYREEE in the germline V gene (reference sequence). CDR3: CASSQGQDNEKLFF. As DNA, the CDR3 is TGTGCCAGCAGCCAGGGACAGGATAATGAAAAACTGTTTTTT.

V gene TRBV15 combines with J gene TRBJ2-7, with a possible D match to TRBD2 (6 bases). Germline CDR1 and CDR2: LNHNV and YYDKDF (reference sequence). This CDR3 has 16 residues. Trimming cost V 0 bases and J 6 bases, with 18 bases left between them. The CDR3 sequence: CATSRDVLGGAGEQYF. CDR3 nucleotides: TGTGCCACCAGCAGAGATGTCTTGGGGGGAGCGGGCGAGCAGTACTTC.

V gene TRBV7-2 combines with J gene TRBJ2-3; 9 bases are shared with TRBD2. Germline assignment: CDR1 SGHTA and CDR2 FQGNSA. The ends lost 0 bases at V and 7 bases at J; junction bases unmatched: 11. The CDR3 spans 17 residues. This CDR3 is CASSLALGGRARNTQYF. The CDR3 DNA follows: TGTGCCAGCAGCTTAGCGTTGGGCGGGAGGGCCAGAAATACGCAGTATTTT.

As to this clone: The sample has other DNA sequences that encode this CDR3 too. The CDR3 sequence is CASSSDSNQPQHF. CDR3 nucleotide sequence: TGTGCCAGCAGCTCGGACAGCAATCAGCCCCAGCATTTT. The J gene is TRBJ1-5, the V gene TRBV28; D unresolved. V was trimmed by 6 bases and J by 1 base, leaving 7 bases between them. There are 13 residues in the CDR3. CDR1 is MDHEN and CDR2 is SYDVKM in the germline V gene. Using reference TRBV28 and TRBJ1-5 for the parts outside the CDR3, the full variable domain is DVKVTQSSRYLVKRTGEKVFLECVQDMDHENMFWYRQDPGLGLRLIYFSYDVKMKEKGDIPEGYSVSREKKERFSLILESASTNQTSMYLCASSSDSNQPQHFGDGTRLSIL.

V gene TRBV10-2 combines with J gene TRBJ2-5, with D perhaps matching TRBD1 (5 bases). Germline V lookup: CDR1 WSHSY, CDR2 SAAADI. The CDR3 spans 12 residues. V was cut by 3 bases and J by 10 bases, with 12 bases left in between. The CDR3 DNA is TGCGCCAGCAGTGAATGGGAAGGGGACCAGTACTTC. It is translated as CASSEWEGDQYF.

V is TRBV19 and J is TRBJ2-1, with a tentative D call TRBD2 (5 bases). V was pared by 3 bases and J by 6 bases, with 9 bases between. CDR1 is LNHDA and CDR2 is SQIVND in the germline V gene (reference sequence). The CDR3 covers 13 residues. The CDR3 region has the DNA TGTGCCAGTAGTATCCGGGGTTTCAATGAGCAGTTCTTC. Amino acid sequence: CASSIRGFNEQFF.

The table lists this clone with a few counts. The chain uses TRBV7-2 and TRBJ1-6; no clear D gene. The CDR3 loop spans 14 amino acids. Per the germline V gene, CDR1 is SGHTA and CDR2 is FQGNSA. V was clipped by 3 bases and J by 10 bases, with 13 bases between them. The CDR3 here is CASSFSTSGSPLHF. CDR3 bases: TGTGCCAGCAGCTTCTCGACGTCGGGATCACCCCTCCACTTT.

V usage is TRBV19 and J usage is TRBJ2-3; tentatively, D is TRBD1 (5 bases). The CDR3 length is 14 residues. V was pared by 4 bases and J by 2 bases, with 10 bases between. In germline, CDR1 is LNHDA, CDR2 SQIVND (reference sequence). The CDR3 region is CASSSHRTTDTQYF. CDR3 nucleotides: TGTGCCAGTAGTAGCCACAGGACCACAGATACGCAGTATTTT.

V and J are TRBV5-4 and TRBJ2-2, with D maybe TRBD1 (6 bases). V shed 2 bases and J shed 1 base, with 9 bases lying between them. The CDR3 covers 15 residues. Germline V gives CDR1 SGHNT, CDR2 YYREEE (reference sequence). Here the CDR3 DNA reads TGTGCCAGCAGCTTACCGACAGGGAACACCGGGGAGCTGTTTTTT. Translation gives CASSLPTGNTGELFF.

The chain combines TRBV21-1 with TRBJ2-3. TRBV21-1 is marked as a pseudogene. This CDR3 is built from 13 residues. The CDR3 DNA sequence: TGTGCCAGCAGCAAAGTAGGGCCAGATACGCAGTATTTT. This gives the protein CASSKVGPDTQYF.

This CDR3 reads CAISAGSGNTIYF. Written as DNA, the CDR3 is TGTGCCATCAGTGCTGGCTCTGGAAACACCATATATTTT. This chain joins TRBV10-3 and TRBJ1-3; D is unresolved. CDR1 ENHRY and CDR2 SYGVKD come from the germline V gene. V was trimmed by 4 bases and J by 0 bases, leaving 4 bases between them. The CDR3 is 13 residues long.

The chain couples TRBV5-1 to TRBJ1-5, with D uncertain. CDR1 SGHRS and CDR2 YFSETQ come from the germline V gene. The germline V and J ends were trimmed by 4 bases and 6 bases, with 17 bases remaining between them. The CDR3 runs 15 residues. The CDR3 DNA follows: TGCGCCAGCAGCCCGGATACGGGAAGAAGTCAGCCCCAGCATTTT. Translated, it gives CASSPDTGRSQPQHF. The full variable domain, rest sourced from reference TRBV5-1 and TRBJ1-5, is KAGVTQTPRYLIKTRGQQVTLSCSPISGHRSVSWYQQTPGQGLQFLFEYFSETQRNKGNFPGRFSGRQFSNSRSEMNVSTLELGDSALYLCASSPDTGRSQPQHFGDGTRLSIL.

The CDR3 DNA reads as TGTGCCAGCAGCGTAGTGGCGGGGGCCCAAGAGACCCAGTACTTC. It codes for CASSVVAGAQETQYF. The chain combines TRBV9 with TRBJ2-5, with TRBD2 as a possible D gene (7 bases). V gave up 0 bases and J gave up 1 base, with 10 bases separating them. The germline CDR1 and CDR2 sequences are SGDLS and YYNGEE. This CDR3 comprises 15 residues. Together with reference TRBV9 and TRBJ2-5, the CDR3 gives the full variable domain: DSGVTQTPKHLITATGQRVTLRCSPRSGDLSVYWYQQSLDQGLQFLIQYYNGEERAKGNILERFSAQQFPDLHSELNLSSLELGDSALYFCASSVVAGAQETQYFGPGTRLLVL.

In its sample, this clone was seen a few times. The chain couples TRBV5-1 to TRBJ2-1, with 8 positions matching TRBD1. The germline V gene has CDR1 SGHRS and CDR2 YFSETQ. The CDR3 runs to 16 residues. V lost 4 bases to trimming and J lost 5 bases; unmatched junction nucleotides: 11. CDR3 protein: CASSRGQDKGHNEQFF. In DNA form, the CDR3 reads TGCGCCAGCAGCCGGGGACAGGATAAGGGCCACAATGAGCAGTTCTTC. The full variable domain, in which reference TRBV5-1 and TRBJ2-1 provide the parts outside the CDR3, is KAGVTQTPRYLIKTRGQQVTLSCSPISGHRSVSWYQQTPGQGLQFLFEYFSETQRNKGNFPGRFSGRQFSNSRSEMNVSTLELGDSALYLCASSRGQDKGHNEQFFGPGTRLTVL.

In its sample, this clone was seen once. The chain has TRBV10-2 and TRBJ1-6; D uncertain. Trimming took off 2 bases at V and 6 bases at J, with 8 bases between the two ends. The germline CDR1 and CDR2 sequences are WSHSY and SAAADI. CDR3 size: 14 residues. CDR3 in amino acids: CASSEPGINSPLHF. CDR3 DNA sequence: TGCGCCAGCAGTGAGCCAGGAATTAATTCACCCCTCCACTTT.

This clone was found a few times. This chain connects TRBV5-1 to TRBJ2-7; TRBD1 matches 8 bases. The CDR3 is made up of 13 amino acids. The germline V gene has CDR1 SGHRS and CDR2 YFSETQ. V gave up 4 bases and J gave up 6 bases; unmatched junction bases: 6. This chain's CDR3 is CASSNGQGGEQYF. The CDR3 DNA reads as TGCGCCAGCAGCAACGGACAGGGCGGCGAGCAGTACTTC.

The chain has TRBV20-1 and TRBJ1-4, with no clear D. Deletions cut 4 bases from V and 5 bases from J, with 5 bases between. Germline loops: CDR1 DFQATT, CDR2 SNEGSKA (reference sequence). The CDR3 totals 11 residues. As DNA, the CDR3 is TGCAGTGCTATTGGGAATGAAAAACTGTTTTTT. Its protein product is CSAIGNEKLFF.

This clone has just one count. The chain links TRBV29-1 to TRBJ2-5; possible D gene TRBD1, 6 bases. This CDR3 is 13 amino acids long. V lost 3 bases and J lost 3, with 11 bases in between. Germline-derived CDR1 and CDR2 are SQVTM and ANQGSEA. The CDR3 nucleotides read TGCAGCGTTGAGTTTGGGACAAAAGAGACCCAGTACTTC. Protein sequence: CSVEFGTKETQYF.

The gene calls are TRBV11-2 and TRBJ2-7, with TRBD2 identical over 13 bases. The germline V gene has CDR1 SGHAT and CDR2 FQNNGV. Unmatched junction bases numbered 1, after V lost 3 bases and J lost 5 bases. The CDR3 covers 14 residues. DNA for the CDR3: TGTGCCAGCAGCTTCGGACTAGCGGGAGACGAGCAGTACTTC. It codes for CASSFGLAGDEQYF.

This clone has more than one count but fewer than ten. CDR3 sequence: CAISEGDGQPQHF. As DNA, the CDR3 is TGTGCCATCAGTGAAGGGGACGGCCAGCCCCAGCATTTT. This rearrangement joins TRBV10-3 to TRBJ1-5, with a weak D call TRBD1 (5 bases). V was pared by 3 bases and J by 7 bases, with 10 bases between. CDR3 size: 13 residues. Germline CDR1 reads ENHRY; CDR2 reads SYGVKD.

This clone was counted between two and nine times. CDR3 residues: CASSFSGVARVNYGYTF. CDR3 nucleotide sequence: TGTGCCAGCAGTTTTAGTGGGGTAGCCAGGGTTAACTATGGCTACACCTTC. This chain joins TRBV27 and TRBJ1-2; a possible D gene is TRBD1 (5 bases). The CDR3 is 17 residues long. Germline loops: CDR1 MNHEY, CDR2 SMNVEV (reference sequence). V gave up 3 bases and J gave up 1 base, with 18 bases separating them.

The V call is TRBV5-4, the J call TRBJ2-1; the D gene is possibly TRBD1 (6 bases). There are 15 residues in the CDR3. Trimming took off 1 base at V and 2 bases at J, with 10 bases between the two ends. Germline V gene lookup returns CDR1 SGHNT and CDR2 YYREEE (reference sequence). The CDR3 loop is CASSLKGVPYNEQFF. The CDR3 DNA is TGTGCCAGCAGCTTGAAGGGGGTCCCCTACAATGAGCAGTTCTTC.